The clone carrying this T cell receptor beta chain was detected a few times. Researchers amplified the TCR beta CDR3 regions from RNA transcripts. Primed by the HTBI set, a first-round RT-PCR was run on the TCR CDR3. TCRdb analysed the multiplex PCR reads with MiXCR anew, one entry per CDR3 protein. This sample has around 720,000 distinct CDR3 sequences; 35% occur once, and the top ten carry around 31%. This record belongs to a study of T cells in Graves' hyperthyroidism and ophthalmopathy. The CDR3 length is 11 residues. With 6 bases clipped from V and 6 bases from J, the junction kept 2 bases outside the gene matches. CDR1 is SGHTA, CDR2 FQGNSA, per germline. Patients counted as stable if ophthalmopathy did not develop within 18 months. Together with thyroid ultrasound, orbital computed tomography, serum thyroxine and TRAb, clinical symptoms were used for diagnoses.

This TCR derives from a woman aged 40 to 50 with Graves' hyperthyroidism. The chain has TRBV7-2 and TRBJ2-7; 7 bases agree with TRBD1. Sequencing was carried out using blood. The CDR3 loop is CASRRGPEQYF. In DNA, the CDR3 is TGTGCCAGCAGGAGGGGGCCCGAGCAGTACTTC.